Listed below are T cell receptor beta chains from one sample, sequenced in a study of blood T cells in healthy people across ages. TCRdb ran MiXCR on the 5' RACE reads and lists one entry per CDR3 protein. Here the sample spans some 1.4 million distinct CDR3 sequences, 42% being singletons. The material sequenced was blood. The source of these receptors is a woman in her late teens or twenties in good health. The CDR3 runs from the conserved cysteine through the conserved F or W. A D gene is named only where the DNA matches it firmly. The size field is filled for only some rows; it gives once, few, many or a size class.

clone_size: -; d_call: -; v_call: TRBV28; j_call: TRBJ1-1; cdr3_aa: CASRGPSNTEAFF; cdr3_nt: TGTGCCAGCAGAGGACCCTCCAACACTGAAGCTTTCTTT
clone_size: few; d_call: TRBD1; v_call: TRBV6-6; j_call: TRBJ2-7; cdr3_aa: CASSSADRGGYEQYF; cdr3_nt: TGTGCCAGCAGTTCCGCGGACAGGGGGGGCTACGAGCAGTACTTC
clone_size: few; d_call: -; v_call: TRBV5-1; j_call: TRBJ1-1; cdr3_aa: CASSSGKDTEAFF; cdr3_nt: TGCGCCAGCAGCTCGGGGAAGGACACTGAAGCTTTCTTT
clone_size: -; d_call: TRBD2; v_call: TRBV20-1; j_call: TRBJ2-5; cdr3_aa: CSGASGRNEQYF; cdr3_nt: TGCAGTGGGGCTAGCGGGAGGAATGAGCAGTACTTC
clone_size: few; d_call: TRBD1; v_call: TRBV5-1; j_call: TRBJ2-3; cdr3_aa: CASSLSRDRVNTDTQYF; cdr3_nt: TGCGCCAGCAGCTTGTCCCGGGACAGGGTGAACACAGATACGCAGTATTTT
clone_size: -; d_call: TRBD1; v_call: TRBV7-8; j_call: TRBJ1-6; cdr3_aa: CASSSRTGGENSPLHF; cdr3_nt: TGTGCCAGCAGCTCCAGGACAGGGGGGGAGAATTCACCCCTCCACTTT
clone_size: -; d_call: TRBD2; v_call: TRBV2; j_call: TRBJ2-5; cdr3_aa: CASPRSLAGGKETQYF; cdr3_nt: TGTGCCAGCCCTAGGAGTCTAGCGGGGGGTAAAGAGACCCAGTACTTC
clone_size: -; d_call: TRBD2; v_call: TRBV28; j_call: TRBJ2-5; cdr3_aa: CASSSPGTSATWEQYF; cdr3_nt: TGTGCCAGCAGTTCCCCAGGGACTAGCGCGACGTGGGAGCAGTACTTC
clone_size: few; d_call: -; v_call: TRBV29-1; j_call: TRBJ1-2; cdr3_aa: CSVVNRVASGNYGYTF; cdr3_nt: TGCAGCGTTGTTAACAGGGTGGCGTCTGGGAACTATGGCTACACCTTC
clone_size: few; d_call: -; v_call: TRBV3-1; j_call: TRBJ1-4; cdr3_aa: CASSQGLGGSKLFF; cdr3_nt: TGTGCCAGCAGCCAAGGGCTTGGGGGGAGTAAACTGTTTTTT
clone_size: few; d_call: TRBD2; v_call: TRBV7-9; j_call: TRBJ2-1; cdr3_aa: CASSLGGLAGSYNEQFF; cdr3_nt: TGTGCCAGCAGCTTAGGGGGACTAGCGGGGTCCTACAATGAGCAGTTCTTC
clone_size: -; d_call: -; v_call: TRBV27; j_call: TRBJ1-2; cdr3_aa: CASSLLGPGYGYTF; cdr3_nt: TGTGCCAGCAGTTTACTGGGACCGGGATATGGCTACACCTTC
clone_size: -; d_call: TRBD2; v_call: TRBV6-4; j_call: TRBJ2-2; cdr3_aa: CASLRTSGSPGELFF; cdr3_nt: TGTGCCAGTCTCCGGACTAGCGGGAGTCCCGGGGAGCTGTTTTTT
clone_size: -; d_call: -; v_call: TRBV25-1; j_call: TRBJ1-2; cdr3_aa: CASSETSPPGYTF; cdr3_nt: TGTGCCAGCAGTGAGACGAGCCCTCCGGGCTACACCTTC
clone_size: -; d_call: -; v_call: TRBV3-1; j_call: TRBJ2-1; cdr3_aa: CASSQREKQFF; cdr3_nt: TGTGCCAGCAGCCAACGAGAGAAGCAGTTCTTC
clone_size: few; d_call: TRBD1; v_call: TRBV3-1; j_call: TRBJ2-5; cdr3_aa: CASSPRDRGQETQYF; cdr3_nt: TGTGCCAGCAGCCCGAGGGACAGGGGACAAGAGACCCAGTACTTC
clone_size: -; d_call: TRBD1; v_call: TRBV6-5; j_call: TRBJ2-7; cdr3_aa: CASSLQGAYNEQYF; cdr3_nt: TGTGCCAGCAGTTTACAGGGGGCCTACAATGAGCAGTACTTC
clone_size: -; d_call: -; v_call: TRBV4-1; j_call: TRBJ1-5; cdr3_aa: CASSQTEINQPQHF; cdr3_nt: TGCGCCAGCAGCCAAACAGAGATCAATCAGCCCCAGCATTTT
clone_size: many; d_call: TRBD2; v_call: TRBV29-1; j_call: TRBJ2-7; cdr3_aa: CSGTRAGATEQYF; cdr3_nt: TGCAGCGGAACCCGCGCGGGAGCTACCGAGCAGTACTTC
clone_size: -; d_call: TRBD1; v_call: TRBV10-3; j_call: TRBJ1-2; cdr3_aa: CAISSTGGSYGYTF; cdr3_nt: TGTGCCATCAGCAGTACAGGGGGCTCCTATGGCTACACCTTC
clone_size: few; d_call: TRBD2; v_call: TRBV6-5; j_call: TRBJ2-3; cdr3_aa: CAMSAGGLDTQYF; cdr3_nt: TGTGCGATGTCAGCGGGAGGCTTGGATACGCAGTATTTT
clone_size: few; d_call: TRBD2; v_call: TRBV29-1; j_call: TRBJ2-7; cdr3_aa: CSGTRGESYEQYF; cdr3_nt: TGCAGCGGGACGCGGGGGGAGTCCTACGAGCAGTACTTC
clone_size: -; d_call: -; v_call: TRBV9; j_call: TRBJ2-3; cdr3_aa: CASSPRQGAGGLSTTDTQYF; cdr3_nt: TGTGCCAGCAGCCCAAGACAGGGTGCGGGGGGTCTATCAACCACAGATACGCAGTATTTT
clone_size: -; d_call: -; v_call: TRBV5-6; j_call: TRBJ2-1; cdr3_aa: CASNPHQTANSYNEQFF; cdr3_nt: TGTGCCAGCAACCCGCACCAGACAGCCAACTCCTACAATGAGCAGTTCTTC
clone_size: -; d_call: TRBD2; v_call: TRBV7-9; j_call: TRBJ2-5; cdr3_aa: CASQEAGGERETQYF; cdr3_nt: TGTGCCAGCCAGGAAGCGGGAGGTGAGAGAGAGACCCAGTACTTC
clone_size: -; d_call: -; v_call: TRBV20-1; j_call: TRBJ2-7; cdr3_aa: CSARQPYFYEQYF; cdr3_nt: TGCAGTGCTAGACAGCCTTATTTCTACGAGCAGTACTTC
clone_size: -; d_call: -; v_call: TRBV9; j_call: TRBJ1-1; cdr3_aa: CASSHREGADTEAFF; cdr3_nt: TGTGCCAGCAGCCATCGGGAGGGTGCGGACACTGAAGCTTTCTTT
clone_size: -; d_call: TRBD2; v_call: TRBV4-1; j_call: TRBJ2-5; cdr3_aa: CASSQALAGGLETQYF; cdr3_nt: TGCGCCAGCAGCCAAGCACTAGCGGGAGGTTTGGAGACCCAGTACTTC
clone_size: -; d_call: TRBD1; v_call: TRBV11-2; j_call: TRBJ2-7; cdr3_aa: CASSPRPDRDSYEQYF; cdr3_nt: TGTGCCAGCAGCCCGCGCCCGGACAGGGACTCCTACGAGCAGTACTTC
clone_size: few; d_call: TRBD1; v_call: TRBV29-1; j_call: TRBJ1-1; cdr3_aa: CSVALATGGASEAFF; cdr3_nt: TGCAGCGTTGCATTAGCAACAGGGGGCGCATCGGAAGCTTTCTTT
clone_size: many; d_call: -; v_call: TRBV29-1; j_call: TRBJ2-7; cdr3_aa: CSVEDRVGYEQYF; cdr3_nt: TGCAGCGTTGAAGACAGGGTGGGATACGAGCAGTACTTC
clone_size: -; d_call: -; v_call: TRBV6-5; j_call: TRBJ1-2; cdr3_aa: CASSDSYSAYGYTF; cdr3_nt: TGTGCCAGCAGCGACAGCTACTCCGCCTATGGCTACACCTTC
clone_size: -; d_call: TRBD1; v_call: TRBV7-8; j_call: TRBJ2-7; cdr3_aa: CASSAHRDRSYYEQYF; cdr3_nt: TGTGCCAGCAGCGCCCACCGGGACAGATCATACTACGAGCAGTACTTC
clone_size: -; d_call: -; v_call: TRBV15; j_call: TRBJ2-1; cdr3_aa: CATSRGLGAYEQFF; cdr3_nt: TGTGCCACCAGCAGAGGCTTGGGGGCGTACGAGCAGTTCTTC
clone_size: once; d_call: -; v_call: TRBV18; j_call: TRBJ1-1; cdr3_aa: CASSPPVGLHLNTEAFF; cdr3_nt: TGTGCCAGCTCACCACCGGTGGGACTCCACTTGAACACTGAAGCTTTCTTT
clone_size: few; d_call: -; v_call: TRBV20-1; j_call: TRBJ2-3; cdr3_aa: CSARRTGATDTQYF; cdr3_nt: TGCAGTGCTCGTAGGACGGGGGCAACAGATACGCAGTATTTT
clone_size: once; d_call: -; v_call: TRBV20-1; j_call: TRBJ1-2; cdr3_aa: CSARMTGNGYTF; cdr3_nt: TGCAGTGCTAGAATGACAGGCAATGGCTACACCTTC
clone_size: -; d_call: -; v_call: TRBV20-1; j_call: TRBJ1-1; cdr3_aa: CSARRGAGSMNTEAFF; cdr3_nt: TGCAGTGCGCGCCGGGGGGCAGGGAGCATGAACACTGAAGCTTTCTTT
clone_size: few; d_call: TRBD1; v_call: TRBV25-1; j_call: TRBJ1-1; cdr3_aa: CASSESGRGRLSEAFF; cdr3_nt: TGTGCCAGCAGTGAATCGGGCAGGGGGCGGTTGAGTGAAGCTTTCTTT
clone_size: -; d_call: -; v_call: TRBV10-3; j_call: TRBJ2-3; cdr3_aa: CAISEGGGGVYIASTDTQYF; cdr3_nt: TGTGCCATCAGTGAAGGGGGAGGCGGAGTCTATATCGCTAGCACAGATACGCAGTATTTT